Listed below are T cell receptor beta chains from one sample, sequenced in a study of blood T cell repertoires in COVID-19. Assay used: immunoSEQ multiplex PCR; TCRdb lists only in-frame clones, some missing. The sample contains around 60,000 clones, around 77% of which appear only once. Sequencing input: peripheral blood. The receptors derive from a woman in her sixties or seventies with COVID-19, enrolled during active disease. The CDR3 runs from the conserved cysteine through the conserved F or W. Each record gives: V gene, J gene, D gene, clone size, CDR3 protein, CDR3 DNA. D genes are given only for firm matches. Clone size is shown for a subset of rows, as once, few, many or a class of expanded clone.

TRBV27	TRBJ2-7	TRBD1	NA	CASSLGQGAYEQYF	TGTGCCAGCAGTTTAGGACAGGGGGCCTACGAGCAGTACTTC
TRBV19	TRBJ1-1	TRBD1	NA	CASSQTGRRTEAFF	TGTGCCAGTAGCCAGACAGGGAGGCGGACTGAAGCTTTCTTT
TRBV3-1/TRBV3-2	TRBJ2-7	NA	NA	CASSPPGGLYEQYF	TGTGCCAGCAGCCCACCAGGGGGGCTCTACGAGCAGTACTTC
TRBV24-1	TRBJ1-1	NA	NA	CATSDLVMNTEAFF	TGTGCCACCAGTGATTTGGTCATGAACACTGAAGCTTTCTTT
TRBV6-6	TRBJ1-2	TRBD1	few	CASARDSYGYTF	TGTGCCAGCGCCAGGGACAGCTATGGCTACACCTTC
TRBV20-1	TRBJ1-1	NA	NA	CSAPRQTEAFF	TGCAGTGCTCCCCGACAGACTGAAGCTTTCTTT
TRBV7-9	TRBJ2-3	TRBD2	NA	CASSLTAGVGTDTQYF	TGTGCCAGCAGCTTAACCGCGGGAGTTGGCACAGATACGCAGTATTTT
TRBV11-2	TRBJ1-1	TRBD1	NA	CASSPRTGLNTEAFF	TGTGCCAGCAGCCCCCGGACAGGGCTGAACACTGAAGCTTTCTTT
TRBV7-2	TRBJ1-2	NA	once	CASSLNRLNYGYTF	TGTGCCAGCAGCTTAAACAGGTTAAACTATGGCTACACCTTC
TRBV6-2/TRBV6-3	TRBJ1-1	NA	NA	CASSTGGTEAFF	TGTGCCAGCAGTACTGGCGGGACTGAAGCTTTCTTT
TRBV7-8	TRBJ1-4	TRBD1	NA	CASSSGTGSEKLFF	TGTGCCAGCAGCTCTGGGACAGGGTCTGAAAAACTGTTTTTT
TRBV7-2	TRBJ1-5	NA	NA	CASSLDPRRFSNQPQHF	TGTGCCAGCAGTCTAGACCCCCGACGGTTTAGCAATCAGCCCCAGCATTTT
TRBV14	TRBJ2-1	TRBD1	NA	CASSQAGTGGAYGRTNEQFF	TGTGCCAGCAGCCAAGCGGGGACAGGGGGCGCCTACGGGAGGACGAATGAGCAGTTCTTC
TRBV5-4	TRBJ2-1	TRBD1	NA	CASSIKTGGPSGEQFF	TGTGCCAGCAGCATCAAGACAGGGGGTCCATCAGGTGAGCAGTTCTTC
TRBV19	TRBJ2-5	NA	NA	CASSIPGPRGEETQYF	TGTGCCAGTAGTATACCCGGGCCAAGGGGTGAAGAGACCCAGTACTTC
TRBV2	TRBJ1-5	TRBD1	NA	CASSLGQGGQPQHF	TGTGCCAGCAGCTTAGGACAGGGCGGCCAGCCCCAGCATTTT
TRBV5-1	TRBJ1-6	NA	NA	CASSLGLAGDGGSPLHF	TGCGCCAGCAGCCTAGGACTGGCGGGGGACGGGGGTTCACCCCTCCACTTT
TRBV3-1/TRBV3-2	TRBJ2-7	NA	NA	CASSHGPQVSYEQYF	TGTGCCAGCAGCCATGGGCCGCAGGTTTCCTACGAGCAGTACTTC
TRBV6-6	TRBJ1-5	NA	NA	CASSYMGASNQPQHF	TGTGCCAGCAGTTATATGGGAGCGAGCAATCAGCCCCAGCATTTT
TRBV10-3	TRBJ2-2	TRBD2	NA	CAISASGGSGELFF	TGTGCCATCAGTGCTAGCGGGGGGTCCGGGGAGCTGTTTTTT
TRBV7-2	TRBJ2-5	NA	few	CASSLVGGEETQYF	TGTGCCAGCAGCTTAGTGGGCGGGGAAGAGACCCAGTACTTC
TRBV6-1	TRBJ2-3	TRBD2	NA	CASSELAGKPTDTQYF	TGTGCCAGCAGCGAACTAGCGGGGAAACCCACAGATACGCAGTATTTT
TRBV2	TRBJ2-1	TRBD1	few	CASSLRTGGGEQFF	TGTGCCAGCAGTCTGAGGACAGGGGGCGGTGAGCAGTTCTTC
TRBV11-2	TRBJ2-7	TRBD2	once	CASSYGVVAGDQSYEQYF	TGTGCCAGCAGCTACGGGGTGGTAGCGGGGGACCAATCCTACGAGCAGTACTTC
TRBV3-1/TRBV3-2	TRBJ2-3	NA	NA	CASSPSAVPGDTQYF	TGTGCCAGCAGCCCCTCGGCGGTCCCCGGAGATACGCAGTATTTT
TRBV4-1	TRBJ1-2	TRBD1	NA	CASSYGQGDYGYTF	TGCGCCAGCAGTTACGGACAGGGGGATTATGGCTACACCTTC
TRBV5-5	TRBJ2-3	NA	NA	CASRPGVSTDTQYF	TGTGCCAGCAGGCCCGGGGTGAGCACAGATACGCAGTATTTT
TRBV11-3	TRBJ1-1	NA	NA	CASSLRRGVNTEAFF	TGTGCCAGCAGCTTGAGGAGGGGAGTGAACACTGAAGCTTTCTTT
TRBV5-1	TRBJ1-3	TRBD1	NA	CASSSTGDSGNTIYF	TGCGCCAGCAGCTCGACAGGGGATTCTGGAAACACCATATATTTT
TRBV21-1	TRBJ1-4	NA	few	CARGKQESKNCFFEKLFF	NA
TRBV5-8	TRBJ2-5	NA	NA	CASCPTGGEETQYF	TGTGCCAGCTGTCCTACAGGGGGGGAGGAGACCCAGTACTTC
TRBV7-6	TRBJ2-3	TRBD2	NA	CASWGGMPDTQYF	TGTGCCAGCTGGGGGGGGATGCCAGATACGCAGTATTTT
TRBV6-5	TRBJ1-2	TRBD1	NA	CASSYSTGGNYGYTF	TGTGCCAGCAGTTACTCGACAGGGGGTAACTATGGCTACACCTTC
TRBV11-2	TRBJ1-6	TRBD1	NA	CASSLEYRGNSPLHF	TGTGCCAGCAGCTTAGAATACAGGGGAAATTCACCCCTCCACTTT